The 11 T cell receptor beta chains given below trace back to one sample, sequenced in a study of early T cells in non-severe SARS-CoV-2 infection. Each CDR3 protein is one row after TCRdb ran MiXCR on the 5' RACE reads. The sample has some 60,000 distinct CDR3 sequences, around 12% seen once. This specimen consisted of whole blood, obtained at baseline. These receptors were obtained from an adult who was a healthcare worker with PCR-confirmed SARS-CoV-2 infection or an uninfected control (not recorded which).

This clonotype was picked up many times. The chain combines TRBV12-3 or TRBV12-4 with TRBJ1-1, with D possibly being TRBD1 (5 bases). V was clipped by 8 bases and J by 2 bases, with 18 bases between them. This CDR3 has 15 residues. CDR3 bases: TGTGCCAGCGGTCAGGGCCGGTTTAGAAACACTGAAGCTTTCTTT. Translation: CASGQGRFRNTEAFF.

The chain joins TRBV27 to TRBJ1-2; D uncertain. The CDR3 consists of 14 residues. V lost 3 bases to trimming and J lost 0 bases, with 8 bases between them. CDR1 is MNHEY, CDR2 SMNVEV, per germline (reference sequence). The DNA of the CDR3 is TGTGCCAGCAGTTTTCAGCCTGCTAACTATGGCTACACCTTC. As protein: CASSFQPANYGYTF.

CDR3 sequence reads: CASSLILLLQETQYF. CDR3 sequence (DNA): TGTGCCAGCAGCTTGATACTACTGCTCCAAGAGACCCAGTACTTC. The chain has TRBV5-8 and TRBJ2-5; D is ambiguous. CDR1 is SGHTS, CDR2 YDEGEE, per germline. The CDR3 runs 15 residues. The V end was cut by 1 base, the J end by 1 base, with 11 bases between.

The CDR3 DNA is TGTGCCAGCAGCCAGAGATTACGGGACAGGGACCATTCACCCCTCCACTTT. Its protein is CASSQRLRDRDHSPLHF. The chain has TRBV14 and TRBJ1-6, with 9 bases aligning to TRBD1. In germline, CDR1 is SGHDN, CDR2 FVKESK. With 3 bases clipped from V and 8 bases from J, the junction kept 11 bases outside the gene matches. The CDR3 runs to 17 residues.

The rearrangement links TRBV10-3 to TRBJ1-2; TRBD1 matches 8 bases. Germline V gene data show CDR1 as ENHRY and CDR2 as SYGVKD. J gave up 4 bases and V 7 bases, and 5 bases lay outside the gene matches. The CDR3 loop spans 13 amino acids. Here the CDR3 reads CAITGQGRYGYTF. CDR3 in DNA: TGTGCCATCACCGGACAGGGCCGCTATGGCTACACCTTC.

This chain connects TRBV18 to TRBJ1-1; possibly TRBD1 for D (5 bases). The CDR3 loop spans 13 amino acids. The germline CDR1 and CDR2 sequences are KGHSH and LQKENI. Trimming removed 6 bases at V and 3 bases at J, with 11 bases between. As DNA, the CDR3 is TGTGCCAGCTCGAAGACAGAGTACACTGAAGCTTTCTTT. Protein: CASSKTEYTEAFF.

In its sample, this clonotype was seen a few times. The chain uses TRBV7-2 and TRBJ1-5; 8 bases fit TRBD1. J lost 6 bases, V lost 5 bases, and 3 bases had no gene match. The CDR3 sequence is 13 residues long. The V gene's germline CDR1 is SGHTA and CDR2 FQGNSA. The CDR3 loop is CASSPTGAQPQHF. The DNA for the CDR3 is TGTGCCAGCAGCCCGACAGGGGCTCAGCCCCAGCATTTT.

This clonotype was observed at least ten times. The CDR3: CASSLLHPGLASDTQYF. The DNA of the CDR3 is TGTGCCAGCAGCTTACTCCACCCGGGACTAGCTTCTGATACGCAGTATTTT. The rearrangement joins TRBV11-2 to TRBJ2-3; 9 positions match TRBD2. The CDR3 is 17 amino acids. The V gene's germline CDR1 is SGHAT and CDR2 FQNNGV. V gave up 2 bases and J gave up 6 bases; unmatched junction bases: 12.

Notes on this clonotype: A much more abundant neighbour one base away suggests this may be a read error. The chain uses TRBV24-1 and TRBJ2-3; a possible D gene is TRBD2 (6 bases). Germline V gene lookup returns CDR1 KGHDR and CDR2 SFDVKD. The CDR3 is 15 residues long. The CDR3 is CATSDRDSYTVTQYF. CDR3 sequence (DNA): TGTGCCACCAGTGACAGGGACTCGTACACAGTTACGCAGTATTTT.

This clonotype was seen more than once but under ten times. The chain uses TRBV29-1 and TRBJ1-3; maybe TRBD1 (5 bases). The V end was cut by 3 bases, the J end by 7 bases, with 10 bases between. Germline CDR1 is SQVTM and CDR2 is ANQGSEA. The CDR3 is made up of 12 amino acids. CDR3 DNA: TGCAGCGTTGAGTCCAGGGTGAACACCATATATTTT. Amino acid sequence: CSVESRVNTIYF.

This clonotype has only a few counts. The chain has TRBV29-1 and TRBJ1-2; D not resolved. This CDR3 has 12 residues. Germline V gene sequence: CDR1 SQVTM, CDR2 ANQGSEA. V was trimmed by 4 bases and J by 5 bases, leaving 11 bases between them. The CDR3 sequence: CSVAGYRYGYTF. In DNA form, the CDR3 reads TGCAGCGTTGCGGGGTATCGGTATGGCTACACCTTC.